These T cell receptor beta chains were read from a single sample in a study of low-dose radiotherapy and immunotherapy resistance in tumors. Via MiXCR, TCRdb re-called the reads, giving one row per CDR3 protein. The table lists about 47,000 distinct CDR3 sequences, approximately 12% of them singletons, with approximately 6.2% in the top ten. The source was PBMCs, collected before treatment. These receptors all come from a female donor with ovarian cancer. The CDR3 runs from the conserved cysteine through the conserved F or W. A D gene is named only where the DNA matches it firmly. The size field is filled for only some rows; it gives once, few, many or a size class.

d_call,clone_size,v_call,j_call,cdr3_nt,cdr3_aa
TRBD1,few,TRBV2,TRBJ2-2,TGTGCCAGCAGGGACTCACAGGGGCCCGGGGAGCTGTTTTTT,CASRDSQGPGELFF
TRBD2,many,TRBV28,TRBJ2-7,TGTGCCAGCGGTCCGGGACTAGCGGCGTACGAGCAGTACTTC,CASGPGLAAYEQYF
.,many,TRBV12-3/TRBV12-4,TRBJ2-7,TGTGCCAGCATGGTTTCTGAGAGCTCCTACGAGCAGTACTTC,CASMVSESSYEQYF
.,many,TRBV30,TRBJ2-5,TGTGCCTGGAGCCGTATGGGACTCCAAGAGACCCAGTACTTC,CAWSRMGLQETQYF
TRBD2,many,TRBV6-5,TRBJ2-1,TGTGCCAGCAGTCTAAGCGGGGGGACCTACAATGAGCAGTTCTTC,CASSLSGGTYNEQFF
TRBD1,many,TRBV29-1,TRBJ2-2,TGCAGCGTGGACCCGGGACAGGGGGCATCCGGGGAGCTGTTTTTT,CSVDPGQGASGELFF
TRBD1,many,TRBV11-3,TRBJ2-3,TGTGCCAGCAGCCCCGGGACAGGGGTGGCGACAGATACGCAGTATTTT,CASSPGTGVATDTQYF
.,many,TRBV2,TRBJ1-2,TGTGCCAGCAGCGACACAGGGAACTATGGCTACACCTTC,CASSDTGNYGYTF
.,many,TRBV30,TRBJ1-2,TGTGCCTGGAGTGTATCCATGGGTAACTATGGCTACACCTTC,CAWSVSMGNYGYTF
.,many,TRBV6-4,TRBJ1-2,TGTGCCAGCAGTGACTCCCCAGGGGCGGACTATGGCTACACCTTC,CASSDSPGADYGYTF
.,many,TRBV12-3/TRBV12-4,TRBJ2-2,TGTGCCAGCCAGACAGATTTCACCGGGGAGCTGTTTTTT,CASQTDFTGELFF
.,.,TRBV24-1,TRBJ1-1,TGTGCCACCAGTGAAGGGGTACATGACACTGAAGCTTTCTTT,CATSEGVHDTEAFF
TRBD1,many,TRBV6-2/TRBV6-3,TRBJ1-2,TGTGCCAGCAGTTACCCCCTTTTGGGGGGGACAGGGACTAACTATGGCTACACCTTC,CASSYPLLGGTGTNYGYTF
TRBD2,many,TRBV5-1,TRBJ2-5,TGCGCCAGCAGCTTGGTCCCCGGGACTAGCGGACAAGAGACCCAGTACTTC,CASSLVPGTSGQETQYF
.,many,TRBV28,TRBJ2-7,TGTGCCAGCAGTAACCTCCCACTATCCTACGAGCAGTACTTC,CASSNLPLSYEQYF
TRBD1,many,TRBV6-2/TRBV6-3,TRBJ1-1,TGTGCCAGCAACGATTGGGGCAGGGGGCTAACTGAAGCTTTCTTT,CASNDWGRGLTEAFF
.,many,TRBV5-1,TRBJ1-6,TGCGCCAGCAGCCCGACAGACTCCTATTCACCCCTCCACTTT,CASSPTDSYSPLHF
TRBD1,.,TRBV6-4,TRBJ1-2,TGTGCCAGCCCCGACAGGGGGTCCTATGGCTACACCTTC,CASPDRGSYGYTF
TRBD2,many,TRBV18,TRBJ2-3,TGTGCCAGCTCACCAACTAGCGGGGGGGCAGATACGCAGTATTTT,CASSPTSGGADTQYF
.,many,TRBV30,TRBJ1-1,TGTGCCTGGAGGGGGACAACTGAAGCTTTCTTT,CAWRGTTEAFF
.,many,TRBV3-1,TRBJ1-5,TGTGCCAGCAGCCAAGGGGGGATCGGACAGCCCCAGCATTTT,CASSQGGIGQPQHF
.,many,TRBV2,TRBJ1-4,TGTGCCAGCAACCCCCTAGGGAGTAATGAAAAACTGTTTTTT,CASNPLGSNEKLFF
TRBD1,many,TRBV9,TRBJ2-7,TGTGCCAGCAGCCCCGGCCCAGGACAGGGGGCTTCGTACGAGCAGTACTTC,CASSPGPGQGASYEQYF
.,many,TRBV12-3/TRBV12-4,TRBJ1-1,TGTGCCAGCAGTTTGGGCCCCACAGGGTTGGCTTTCTTT,CASSLGPTGLAFF
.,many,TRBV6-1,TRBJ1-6,TGTGCCAGCAGCGAACGGGGGGAGAATTCACCCCTCCACTTT,CASSERGENSPLHF
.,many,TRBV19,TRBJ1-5,TGTGCCAGTAGTATACGTTGGGATCAGCCCCAGCATTTT,CASSIRWDQPQHF
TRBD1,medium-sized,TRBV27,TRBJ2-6,TGTGCCAGCAGAGGACAGGTTGGGGCCAACGTCCTGACTTTC,CASRGQVGANVLTF
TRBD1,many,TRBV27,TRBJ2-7,TGTGCCAGCAGCCTAGACAGGGGGCTTAACGAGCAGTACTTC,CASSLDRGLNEQYF
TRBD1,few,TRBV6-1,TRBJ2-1,TGTGCCAGCAGTTACCCGGACAGGGGGCATCTTGAGCAGTTCTTC,CASSYPDRGHLEQFF
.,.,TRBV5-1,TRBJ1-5,TGCGCCAGCAGCTTGGGTCAGCCCAATCAGCCCCAGCATTTT,CASSLGQPNQPQHF
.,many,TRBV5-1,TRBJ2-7,TGCGCCAGCAGCTTGGAACGGGGGACAGCGGCCTACGAGCAGTACTTC,CASSLERGTAAYEQYF
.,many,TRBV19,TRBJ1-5,TGTGCCAGTAGTAAGCAGGGTAATCAGCCCCAGCATTTT,CASSKQGNQPQHF
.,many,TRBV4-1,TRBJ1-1,TGCGCCAGCAGCCAAGCGGGGCGAATGGCTTTCTTT,CASSQAGRMAFF
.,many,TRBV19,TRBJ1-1,TGTGCCAGTACTCCTCGGTGGGGCACTGAAGCTTTCTTT,CASTPRWGTEAFF
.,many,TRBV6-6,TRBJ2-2,TGTGCCAGCAGCCCATCAGGGGGGTTGCACACCGGGGAGCTGTTTTTT,CASSPSGGLHTGELFF
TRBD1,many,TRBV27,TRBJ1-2,TGTGCCAGCAGTTTATCCGGGACAGGCTCTAACTATGGCTACACCTTC,CASSLSGTGSNYGYTF